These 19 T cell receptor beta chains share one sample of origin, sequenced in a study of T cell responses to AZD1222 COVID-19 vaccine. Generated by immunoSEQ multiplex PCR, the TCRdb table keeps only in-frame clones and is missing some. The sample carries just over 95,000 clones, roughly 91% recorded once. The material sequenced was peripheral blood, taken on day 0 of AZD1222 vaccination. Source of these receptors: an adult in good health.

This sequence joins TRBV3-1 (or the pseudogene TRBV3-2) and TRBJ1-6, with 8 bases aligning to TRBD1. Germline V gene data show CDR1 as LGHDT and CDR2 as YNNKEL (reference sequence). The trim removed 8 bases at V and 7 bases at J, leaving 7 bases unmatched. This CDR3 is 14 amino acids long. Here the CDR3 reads CASGGQGNNSPLHF. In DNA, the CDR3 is TGTGCCAGCGGCGGACAGGGAAACAATTCACCCCTCCACTTT.

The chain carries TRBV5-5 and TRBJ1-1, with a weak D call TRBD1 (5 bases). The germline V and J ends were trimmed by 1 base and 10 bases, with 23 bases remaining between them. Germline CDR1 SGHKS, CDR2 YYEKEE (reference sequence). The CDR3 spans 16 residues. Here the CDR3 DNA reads TGTGCCAGCAGCTTGCTATATCAACAGGAGCGAACAGTAGCTTTCTTT. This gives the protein CASSLLYQQERTVAFF.

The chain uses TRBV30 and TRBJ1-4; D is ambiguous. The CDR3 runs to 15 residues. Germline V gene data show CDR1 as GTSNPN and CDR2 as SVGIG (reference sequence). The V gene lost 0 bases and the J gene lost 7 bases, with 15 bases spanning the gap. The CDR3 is CAWSVSGVSIEKLFF. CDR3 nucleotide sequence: TGTGCCTGGAGTGTAAGCGGAGTCAGCATTGAAAAACTGTTTTTT.

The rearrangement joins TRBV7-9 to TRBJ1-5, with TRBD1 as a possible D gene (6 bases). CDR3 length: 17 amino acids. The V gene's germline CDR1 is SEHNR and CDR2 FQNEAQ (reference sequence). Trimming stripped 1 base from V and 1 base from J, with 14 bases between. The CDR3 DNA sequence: TGTGCCAGCAGCTTAGAGGGAGGGGGACCGAGCAATCAGCCCCAGCATTTT. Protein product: CASSLEGGGPSNQPQHF.

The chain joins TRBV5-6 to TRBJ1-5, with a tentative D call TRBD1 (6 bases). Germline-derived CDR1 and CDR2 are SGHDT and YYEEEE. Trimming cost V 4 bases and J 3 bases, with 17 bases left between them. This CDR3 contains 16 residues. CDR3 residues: CASSDEPRQDNQPQHF. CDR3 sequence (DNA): TGTGCCAGCAGCGATGAACCCCGACAGGACAATCAGCCCCAGCATTTT.

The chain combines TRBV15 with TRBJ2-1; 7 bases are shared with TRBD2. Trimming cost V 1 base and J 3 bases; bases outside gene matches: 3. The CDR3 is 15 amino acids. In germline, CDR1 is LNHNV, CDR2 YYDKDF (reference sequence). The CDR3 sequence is CATSRVPSGYNEQFF. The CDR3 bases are TGTGCCACCAGCAGAGTCCCTAGCGGCTACAATGAGCAGTTCTTC.

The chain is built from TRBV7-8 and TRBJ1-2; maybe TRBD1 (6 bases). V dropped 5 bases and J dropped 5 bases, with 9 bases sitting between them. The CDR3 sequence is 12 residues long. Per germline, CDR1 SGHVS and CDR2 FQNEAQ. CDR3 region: CASSNRGYGYTF. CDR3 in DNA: TGTGCCAGCAGCAATAGGGGGTATGGCTACACCTTC.

CDR3 in DNA: TGTGCCTGGCGGGGACTAGCGGACACCGGGGAGCTGTTTTTT. This gives the protein CAWRGLADTGELFF. V is TRBV30 and J is TRBJ2-2; 11 nucleotides match TRBD2. Germline V gene sequence: CDR1 GTSNPN, CDR2 SVGIG (reference sequence). Unmatched junction bases numbered 2, after V lost 5 bases and J lost 3 bases. This CDR3 region has 14 residues.

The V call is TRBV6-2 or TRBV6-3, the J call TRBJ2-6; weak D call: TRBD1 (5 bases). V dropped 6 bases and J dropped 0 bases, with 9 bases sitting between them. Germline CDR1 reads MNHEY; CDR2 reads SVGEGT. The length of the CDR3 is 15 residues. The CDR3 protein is CASSITGSGANVLTF. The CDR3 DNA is TGTGCCAGCAGCATTACAGGCTCTGGGGCCAACGTCCTGACTTTC.

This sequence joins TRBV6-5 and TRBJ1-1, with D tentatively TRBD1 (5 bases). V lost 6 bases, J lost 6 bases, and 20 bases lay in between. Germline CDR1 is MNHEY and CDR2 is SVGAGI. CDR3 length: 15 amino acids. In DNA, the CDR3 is TGTGCCAGCAGCCTGACCCAGGGCCTAAGGGCTGAAGCTTTCTTT. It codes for CASSLTQGLRAEAFF.

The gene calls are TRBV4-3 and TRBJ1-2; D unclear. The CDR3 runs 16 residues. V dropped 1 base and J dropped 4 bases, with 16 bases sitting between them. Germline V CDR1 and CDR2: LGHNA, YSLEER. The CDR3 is CASSQVLSSFGYGYTF. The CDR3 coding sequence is TGCGCCAGCAGCCAAGTTTTATCGAGTTTCGGCTATGGCTACACCTTC.

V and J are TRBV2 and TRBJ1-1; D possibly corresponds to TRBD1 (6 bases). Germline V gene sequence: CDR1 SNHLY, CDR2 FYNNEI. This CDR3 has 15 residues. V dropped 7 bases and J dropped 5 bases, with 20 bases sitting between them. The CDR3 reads CASTPGGQGTTEAFF. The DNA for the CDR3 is TGTGCCAGCACACCTGGGGGCCAGGGTACAACTGAAGCTTTCTTT. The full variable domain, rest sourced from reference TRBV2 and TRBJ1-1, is EPEVTQTPSHQVTQMGQEVILRCVPISNHLYFYWYRQILGQKVEFLVSFYNNEISEKSEIFDDQFSVERPDGSNFTLKIRSTKLEDSAMYFCASTPGGQGTTEAFFGQGTRLTVV.

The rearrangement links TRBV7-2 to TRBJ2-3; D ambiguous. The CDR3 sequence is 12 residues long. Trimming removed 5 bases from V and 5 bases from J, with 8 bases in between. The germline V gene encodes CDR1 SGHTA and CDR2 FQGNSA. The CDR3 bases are TGTGCCAGCAGCCCGCCAGGAGATACGCAGTATTTT. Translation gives CASSPPGDTQYF.

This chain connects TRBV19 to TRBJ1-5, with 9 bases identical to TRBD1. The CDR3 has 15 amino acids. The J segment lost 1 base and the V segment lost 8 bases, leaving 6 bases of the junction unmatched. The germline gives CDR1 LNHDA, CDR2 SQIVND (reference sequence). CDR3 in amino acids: CASDTGGVSNQPQHF. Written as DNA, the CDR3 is TGTGCCAGTGATACAGGGGGCGTCAGCAATCAGCCCCAGCATTTT.

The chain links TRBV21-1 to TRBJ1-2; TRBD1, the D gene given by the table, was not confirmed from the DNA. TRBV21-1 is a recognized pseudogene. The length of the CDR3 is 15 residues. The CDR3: CASSKGDRENYGYTF. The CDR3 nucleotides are TGTGCCAGCAGCAAAGGGGACAGGGAGAACTATGGCTACACCTTC.

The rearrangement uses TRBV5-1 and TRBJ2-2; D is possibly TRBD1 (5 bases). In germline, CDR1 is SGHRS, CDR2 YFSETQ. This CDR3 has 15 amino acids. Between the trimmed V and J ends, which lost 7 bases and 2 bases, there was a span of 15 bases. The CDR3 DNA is TGCGCCAGCGCCCCTCAGGGTAGCAACACCGGGGAGCTGTTTTTT. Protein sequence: CASAPQGSNTGELFF.

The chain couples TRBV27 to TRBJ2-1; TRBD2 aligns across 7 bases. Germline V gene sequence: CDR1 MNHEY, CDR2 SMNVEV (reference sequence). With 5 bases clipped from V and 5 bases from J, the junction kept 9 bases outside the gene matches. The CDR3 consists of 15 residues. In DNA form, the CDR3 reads TGTGCCAGCAGTCTCCCCGGGGGGTCAAACAATGAGCAGTTCTTC. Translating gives CASSLPGGSNNEQFF.

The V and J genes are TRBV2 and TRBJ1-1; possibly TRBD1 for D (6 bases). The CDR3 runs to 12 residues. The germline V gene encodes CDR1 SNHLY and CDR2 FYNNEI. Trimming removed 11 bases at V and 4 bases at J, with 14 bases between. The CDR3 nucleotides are TGTGCCGGCCTCCAGGGGACCACTGAAGCTTTCTTT. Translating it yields CAGLQGTTEAFF.

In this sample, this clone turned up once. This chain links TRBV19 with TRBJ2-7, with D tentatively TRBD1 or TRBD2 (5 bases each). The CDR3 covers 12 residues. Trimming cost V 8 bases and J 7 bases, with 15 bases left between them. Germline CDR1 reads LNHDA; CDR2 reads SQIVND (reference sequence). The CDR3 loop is CASPGRRGEQYF. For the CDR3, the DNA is TGTGCCAGTCCGGGACGCCGTGGGGAGCAGTACTTC.